The T cell receptor (beta chain) under discussion was sequenced for a study of blood T cells in healthy people across ages. Broader study findings: Diversity was higher, and naive CD4+ cells more numerous, in long-lived donors than in aged donors.

The germline CDR1 and CDR2 sequences are SQVTM and ANQGSEA. The CDR3 sequence is 16 residues long. Sample-barcoded 5' priming and a J-beta primer mix drove a second PCR of about 7 to 11 cycles. At least 2.5 million CDR3-containing paired-end reads were obtained per sample. TCRdb independently ran MiXCR on the 5' RACE reads; one entry per CDR3 protein. This sample has hundreds of thousands of distinct CDR3 sequences; roughly 21% occur once, and the top ten carry roughly 3.6%. As concerns this clonotype: The antigen is undetermined.

The V call is TRBV29-1, the J call TRBJ2-5, with TRBD2 matching 14 bases. The J call is in doubt because the DNA end fits TRBJ2-1 better. Input material: blood. The receptor was derived from an older man in good health. DNA of the CDR3: TGCAGCGTTGATGGGACTAGCGGGAGAGGAGGCGATGAGCAGTTCTTC. It is translated as CSVDGTSGRGGDEQFF.